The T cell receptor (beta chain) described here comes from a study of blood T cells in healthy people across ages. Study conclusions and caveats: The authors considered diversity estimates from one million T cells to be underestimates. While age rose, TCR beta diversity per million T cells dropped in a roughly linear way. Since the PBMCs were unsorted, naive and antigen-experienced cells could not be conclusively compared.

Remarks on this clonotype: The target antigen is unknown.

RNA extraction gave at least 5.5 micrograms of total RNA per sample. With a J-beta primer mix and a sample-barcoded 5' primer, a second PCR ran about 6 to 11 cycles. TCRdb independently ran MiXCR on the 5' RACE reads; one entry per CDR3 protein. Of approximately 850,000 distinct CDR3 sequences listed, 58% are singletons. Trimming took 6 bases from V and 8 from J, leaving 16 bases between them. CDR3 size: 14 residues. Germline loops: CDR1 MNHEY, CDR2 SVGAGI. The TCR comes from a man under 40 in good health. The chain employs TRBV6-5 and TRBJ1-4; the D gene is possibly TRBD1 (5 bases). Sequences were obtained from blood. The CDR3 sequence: CASSSFQGSEKLFF. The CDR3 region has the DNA TGTGCCAGCAGCTCTTTCCAGGGAAGCGAAAAACTGTTTTTT.